Sequencing of this T cell receptor beta chain was carried out in a study of identifying expanded T cells in peripheral blood (dated by TCRdb to between 2018 and 2020). Describing the broader study: Technical replicates were generated by sequencing separate aliquots of the same genomic DNA pool, with four replicates compared pairwise.

Remarks on this clone: The target of this receptor is not known. No quality values exist for individual bases; no much larger clone is one base distant.

Its CDR3 holds 17 amino acids, cysteine through phenylalanine. Of the read, only the CDR3 DNA is kept; its 51 bases are in frame from base 1. Per the germline V gene, SGHRS is the CDR1 and YFSETQ is the CDR2. V gives up 0 bases and J gives up 4 bases, and the segment between their germline ends measures 19 bases. Summary of the overall study and its limitations: Both the number of clones called differentially abundant and the false-positive rate were significantly reduced by the beta-binomial model across all healthy-donor time intervals. The binomial model flagged 0.9 to 1.5 differentially abundant clones between technical replicates but 15 to 17 over about 2 weeks and 19 to 20 over about 4 weeks. The authors expected biological variance in healthy repertoires might increase further over much longer intervals such as months to years. For all healthy donors, the variance in clone template counts between approximately two-week samples rose significantly as total template count increased.

No immune events, such as infections, were documented for the healthy donors during the collection period. To calibrate time-dependent variance in a beta-binomial model of T-cell clone differential abundance, blood repertoires from healthy donors were used as a training cohort. There were ten or so healthy donors in the training cohort, of whom 3 were female and 7 were male. Donor ages ranged from 29 to 64 years, with an average of 43 years. Whole blood from each healthy donor was obtained from a commercial supplier and was collected at three time points 2 to 3 weeks apart. Genomic DNA was extracted from unsorted whole blood for immunosequencing. TCRbeta CDR3 regions were profiled with the immunoSEQ Assay using bias-controlled multiplex PCR amplification of genomic DNA. The paper's processing steps were these. The absolute abundance of each unique TCRbeta CDR3 region was quantified after sequences were collapsed and filtered. Differential abundance was tested with a binomial (Fisher-equivalent) model and with a beta-binomial model adding time-dependent variance fitted from healthy donors. Clones with fewer than 5 combined templates were removed, and a clone was called differentially abundant if the clone's Benjamini-Hochberg FDR was below 0.01. Using the form v = (b*log(k)+a)^2, the beta-binomial variance was modeled as a function of the total template count across the two samples. The clones in this table, taken by TCRdb from immuneACCESS, are in-frame only. Not every clone is retained; where verified, under half of the shortfall comes from an unresolved V gene, and the cause of the rest is unknown. V and J calls plus clone size are reproduced from that table; the DNA served to infer D and trimming. This sample lists about 91,000 clones; about nine tenths were detected once. Of the sample, 3% to 4% falls within the top ten clones.

The source material was blood. This TCR came from a person between 18 and 75 years old in good health. The sequence is built from TRBV5-1 and TRBJ2-5; TRBD1 is perhaps the D gene, given 6 matching bases. DNA sequence: TGCGCCAGCAGCTTGGTTAGACAGGAAGCCACACCAGAGACCCAGTACTTC. Translation gives CASSLVRQEATPETQYF.